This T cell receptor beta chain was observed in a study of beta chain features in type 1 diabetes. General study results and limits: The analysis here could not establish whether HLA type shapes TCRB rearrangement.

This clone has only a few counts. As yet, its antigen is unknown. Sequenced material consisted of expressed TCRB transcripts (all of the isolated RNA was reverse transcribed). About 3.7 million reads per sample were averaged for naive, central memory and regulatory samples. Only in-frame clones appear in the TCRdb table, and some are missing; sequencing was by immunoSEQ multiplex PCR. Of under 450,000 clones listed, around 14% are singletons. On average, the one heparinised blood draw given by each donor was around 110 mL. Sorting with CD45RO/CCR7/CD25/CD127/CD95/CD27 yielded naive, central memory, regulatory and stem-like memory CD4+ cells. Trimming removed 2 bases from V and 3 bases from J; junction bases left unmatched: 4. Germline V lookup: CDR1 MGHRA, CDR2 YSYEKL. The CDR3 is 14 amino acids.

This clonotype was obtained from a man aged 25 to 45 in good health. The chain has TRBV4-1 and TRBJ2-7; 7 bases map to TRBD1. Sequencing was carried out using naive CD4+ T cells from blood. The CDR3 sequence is CASSQPRQGYEQYF. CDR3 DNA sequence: TGCGCCAGCAGCCAACCTAGACAGGGCTACGAGCAGTACTTC.